One and the same sample provided the 27 T cell receptor beta chains below, sequenced in a study of CD8+CD57+ T cells in acquired aplastic anemia. Only patients with CD8+CD57+ cell expansion on flow cytometry were chosen for sequencing. Using genomic DNA as the template, TCR beta VDJ and CDR3 profiling was carried out. TCRdb analysed the reads with MiXCR anew, one entry per CDR3 protein. Of 150,000 to 200,000 distinct CDR3 sequences listed, over 55% are singletons. Sequenced sample: sorted CD4+, CD8+, or CD8+CD57+ T cells (not recorded which) from PBMCs. These receptors were obtained from a human donor with aplastic anemia.

This chain links TRBV20-1 with TRBJ1-2, with 8 bases lining up with TRBD1. The V and J ends lost 4 bases and 4 bases, in that order; junction bases with no gene match: 5. Germline V gene sequence: CDR1 DFQATT, CDR2 SNEGSKA (reference sequence). CDR3 length: 13 amino acids. Here the CDR3 DNA reads TGCAGTGCTACAGGGGGCAGTGTCTATGGCTACACCTTC. Encoded protein: CSATGGSVYGYTF.

The CDR3 DNA reads as TGTGCCAGCAGTCCCTCGACCGGCCGACAGGTCTCTGGGGCCAACGTCCTGACTTTC. It specifies CASSPSTGRQVSGANVLTF. V and J are TRBV25-1 and TRBJ2-6, with D possibly being TRBD1 (6 bases). V lost 5 bases and J 0 bases, leaving 20 bases between the germline ends. The CDR3 runs to 19 residues. Per germline, CDR1 MGHDK and CDR2 SYGVNS.

The gene calls are TRBV5-1 and TRBJ2-1, with TRBD1 identical over 8 bases. CDR1 is SGHRS, CDR2 YFSETQ, per germline. The J segment lost 9 bases and the V segment lost 3 bases, leaving 11 bases of the junction unmatched. This CDR3 is built from 15 residues. The CDR3 nucleotides read TGCGCCAGCAGCTACTTTCTGACAGGGGAAGGTGAGCAGTTCTTC. Translating it yields CASSYFLTGEGEQFF. Full variable domain (rest looked up from reference TRBV5-1 and TRBJ2-1): KAGVTQTPRYLIKTRGQQVTLSCSPISGHRSVSWYQQTPGQGLQFLFEYFSETQRNKGNFPGRFSGRQFSNSRSEMNVSTLELGDSALYLCASSYFLTGEGEQFFGPGTRLTVL.

The V and J genes are TRBV20-1 and TRBJ2-7, with D uncertain. Per the germline V gene, CDR1 is DFQATT and CDR2 is SNEGSKA (reference sequence). Trimming cost V 6 bases and J 1 base, with 10 bases left between them. This CDR3 spans 12 amino acids. Written as DNA, the CDR3 is TGCAGTGCAAGGGAACGGTCCTACGAGCAGTACTTC. This encodes CSARERSYEQYF.

The chain uses TRBV6-1 and TRBJ2-7; D is perhaps TRBD2 (6 bases). This CDR3 has 15 amino acids. CDR1 is MNHNS, CDR2 SASEGT, per germline. V lost 1 base and J lost 3, with 13 bases in between. The chain's CDR3 is CASSEEAGRNYEQYF. Written as DNA, the CDR3 is TGTGCCAGCAGTGAAGAGGCAGGGAGGAACTACGAGCAGTACTTC.

Many counts were recorded for this clonotype. The rearrangement links TRBV2 to TRBJ2-7; TRBD1 matches at 8 bases. Trimming cost V 7 bases and J 1 base; bases outside gene matches: 6. The CDR3 contains 14 residues. CDR1 and CDR2 from the germline V gene are SNHLY and FYNNEI. The CDR3, as DNA: TGTGCCAGCAAGACAGGGGACGGGTCCTACGAGCAGTACTTC. It translates to CASKTGDGSYEQYF.

This sequence joins TRBV24-1 and TRBJ2-1, with 8 bases matching TRBD1. Germline V CDR1 and CDR2: KGHDR, SFDVKD. The CDR3 is 13 amino acids. The V and J ends lost 12 bases and 5 bases, in that order; junction bases with no gene match: 8. The CDR3 sequence is CASEDREHNEQFF. DNA of the CDR3: TGTGCCTCGGAGGACAGGGAACACAATGAGCAGTTCTTC.

V gene TRBV10-3 combines with J gene TRBJ2-1; a weak D match, TRBD1 (6 bases). The CDR3 is 14 amino acids. Looked up from germline, CDR1 is ENHRY and CDR2 is SYGVKD. Trimming took 10 bases from V and 1 from J, leaving 14 bases between them. The CDR3 DNA sequence: TGTGCCACGAGGCAGGGGCCTTCCTACAATGAGCAGTTCTTC. Translation: CATRQGPSYNEQFF.

This clonotype was found a few times. The chain carries TRBV15 and TRBJ2-1; the D gene is possibly TRBD2 (5 bases). The CDR3 covers 14 residues. The ends were cut back, 6 bases at V and 2 bases at J, with 11 bases in the middle. Germline values: CDR1 LNHNV, CDR2 YYDKDF (reference sequence). In DNA form, the CDR3 reads TGTGCCACCAGTATGCGGGCGGCCTACAATGAGCAGTTCTTC. This gives the protein CATSMRAAYNEQFF.

The V gene is TRBV9, the J gene TRBJ1-6, with D possibly matching TRBD1 (5 bases). Trimming removed 0 bases from V and 6 bases from J, with 10 bases in between. Germline CDR1 is SGDLS and CDR2 is YYNGEE. This CDR3 has 15 residues. The CDR3 spells CASSVARDPNSPLHF. CDR3 DNA sequence: TGTGCCAGCAGCGTAGCCAGGGACCCTAATTCACCCCTCCACTTT.

This clonotype was counted once. V is TRBV2 and J is TRBJ2-7, with TRBD1 matching 10 bases. Unmatched junction bases numbered 19, after V lost 9 bases and J lost 5 bases. Germline V CDR1 and CDR2: SNHLY, FYNNEI. The CDR3 is 17 residues long. CDR3 in amino acids: CARRQGARGSSVDEQYF. CDR3 sequence (DNA): TGTGCCAGACGACAGGGGGCTCGTGGGAGTAGCGTCGACGAGCAGTACTTC.

The chain uses TRBV5-1 and TRBJ2-5, with 9 bases fitting TRBD1. This CDR3 region has 17 residues. Germline CDR1 is SGHRS and CDR2 is YFSETQ. V was clipped by 3 bases and J by 3 bases; unmatched bases: 12. CDR3 coding DNA: TGCGCCAGCAGCTCCCGGGACAGGGCGAGGAAAAAAGAGACCCAGTACTTC. Protein: CASSSRDRARKKETQYF.

The genes are TRBV2 and TRBJ1-1; D perhaps matches TRBD1 (5 bases). Germline CDR1 and CDR2: SNHLY and FYNNEI. Trimming cost V 0 bases and J 4 bases, with 6 bases left between them. This CDR3 spans 13 amino acids. CDR3: CASSEARGTEAFF. The DNA of the CDR3 is TGTGCCAGCAGTGAAGCGAGGGGCACTGAAGCTTTCTTT.

This clonotype was observed a single time. The chain carries TRBV24-1 and TRBJ1-2; 9 bases are a match to TRBD1. This CDR3 contains 13 residues. Per the germline V gene, CDR1 is KGHDR and CDR2 is SFDVKD. After removal of 4 bases from V and 7 bases from J, the junction contained 3 bases not matched to a gene. The CDR3 nucleotides are TGTGCCACCAGTGACCGGACAGGGGTTGGCTACACCTTC. This encodes CATSDRTGVGYTF.

This clonotype was found once. Lacking the conserved final phenylalanine or tryptophan, this CDR3 likely reflects a read error. The DNA is omitted, as the CDR3 cannot be located on it reliably, and the CDR3 follows TCRdb's listing. The chain uses TRBV20-1 and TRBJ2-3; no check of the table's D call, TRBD2, against the DNA was made. CDR1 and CDR2 (germline): DFQATT, SNEGSKA (reference sequence). A total of 14 residues make up the CDR3, ends included. The CDR3 region is CSASWSGGHRYAVV.

The chain couples TRBV20-1 to TRBJ2-3; D is possibly TRBD2 (6 bases). The CDR3 runs 14 residues. CDR1 and CDR2 from the germline V gene are DFQATT and SNEGSKA (reference sequence). V was shortened by 6 bases and J by 3 bases, with 16 bases between the two germline ends. The DNA of the CDR3 is TGCAGTGCAATGGCGCGACTAGGGACAGATACGCAGTATTTT. Translated: CSAMARLGTDTQYF.

The chain is built from TRBV20-1 and TRBJ2-1; no reliable D call. Germline loops: CDR1 DFQATT, CDR2 SNEGSKA (reference sequence). This CDR3 is 16 amino acids long. The ends were cut back, 3 bases at V and 5 bases at J, with 20 bases in the middle. CDR3 protein: CSARPQGGWVNNEQFF. CDR3 DNA: TGCAGTGCTAGGCCCCAAGGCGGTTGGGTAAACAATGAGCAGTTCTTC.

This rearrangement joins TRBV7-9 to TRBJ2-7; TRBD1 agrees at 10 bases. Unmatched junction bases numbered 10, after V lost 5 bases and J lost 6 bases. The CDR3 spans 15 residues. CDR1 SEHNR and CDR2 FQNEAQ come from the germline V gene (reference sequence). This CDR3 is CASSRTGDRGPEQYF. The CDR3 DNA reads TGTGCCAGCAGCCGGACGGGGGACAGGGGACCCGAGCAGTACTTC.

A note on this clonotype: One end of the junction varies from germline; a read error may be responsible. This chain connects TRBV2 to TRBJ1-2, with unresolved D. The CDR3 has 14 residues. The germline V gene encodes CDR1 SNHLY and CDR2 FYNNEI. The CDR3 spells CASSDSGGKRGFTF. The CDR3 nucleotides are TGTGCCAGCAGTGATAGCGGTGGGAAACGTGGCTTCACCTTC.

The chain employs TRBV14 and TRBJ1-6; D gene uncertain. The CDR3 covers 15 residues. V lost 5 bases, J lost 7 bases, and 15 bases lay in between. Germline V gene data show CDR1 as SGHDN and CDR2 as FVKESK. The CDR3 sequence: CASSRGVGLNSPLHF. The CDR3 DNA is TGTGCCAGCAGCAGAGGTGTAGGGTTGAATTCACCCCTCCACTTT.

The V call is TRBV24-1, the J call TRBJ1-2; 8 bases match TRBD1. Trimming took 2 bases from V and 3 from J; bases not matched to a gene: 1. The CDR3 extends over 14 amino acids. Germline V gives CDR1 KGHDR, CDR2 SFDVKD. The CDR3 region has the DNA TGTGCCACCAGTGATTGGGGACAGGACTATGGCTACACCTTC. Translating gives CATSDWGQDYGYTF.

In this sample, this clonotype turned up a few times. The rearrangement joins TRBV20-1 to TRBJ2-2; D is possibly TRBD1 or TRBD2 (5 bases each). Looked up from germline, CDR1 is DFQATT and CDR2 is SNEGSKA (reference sequence). The CDR3 has 15 residues. The CDR3 nucleotides are TGCAGGGAGCGAGAGAACAGGAGGTACACCGGGGAGCTGTTTTTT. Protein product: CRERENRRYTGELFF.

Here the CDR3 DNA reads TGCAGTGCCCTGACTAGCGCAGTCTCCTACGAGCAGTACTTC. Its protein product is CSALTSAVSYEQYF. J is TRBJ2-7 and V is TRBV20-1; TRBD2 agrees at 8 bases. This CDR3 has 14 amino acids. The V gene's germline CDR1 is DFQATT and CDR2 SNEGSKA (reference sequence). The ends lost 6 bases at V and 0 bases at J; junction bases unmatched: 7.

V and J are TRBV14 and TRBJ2-1, with 10 bases lining up with TRBD1. J lost 3 bases, V lost 1 base, and 3 bases had no gene match. The CDR3 loop spans 16 amino acids. Germline V gives CDR1 SGHDN, CDR2 FVKESK. The CDR3 is CASSQVRDRGYNEQFF. DNA for the CDR3: TGTGCCAGCAGCCAAGTTAGGGACAGGGGCTACAATGAGCAGTTCTTC.

Only one count was recorded for this clonotype. The chain is built from TRBV5-6 and TRBJ1-2, with no clear D. The length of the CDR3 is 14 residues. Germline CDR1 reads SGHDT; CDR2 reads YYEEEE. Trimming left V 0 bases short and J 3 bases short, with 9 bases between. The CDR3 nucleotides are TGTGCCAGCAGCTTGGAAGGCAGAGACTATGGCTACACCTTC. It encodes CASSLEGRDYGYTF.

The chain links TRBV20-1 to TRBJ1-2, with 7 bases that match TRBD1. CDR1 and CDR2 from the germline V gene are DFQATT and SNEGSKA (reference sequence). The CDR3 is made up of 13 amino acids. J was trimmed by 7 bases and V by 2 bases; bases with no gene match: 7. DNA for the CDR3: TGCAGTGCTAGAAGTTACAGGGGAGTTGGCTACACCTTC. It is translated as CSARSYRGVGYTF.

About this clonotype: A junction end diverges from the germline sequence, so it may reflect a read error. The chain has TRBV11-2 and TRBJ2-3; 9 positions match TRBD2. This CDR3 is built from 15 residues. Germline V gene data show CDR1 as SGHAT and CDR2 as FQNNGV. In DNA form, the CDR3 reads TGTGCCAGCAGCAAATGGACTAGCGCGACAGATACGCGGTATTTT. Translation: CASSKWTSATDTRYF.